The next 30 T cell receptor beta chains were all read from a single sample in a study of response to subunit inactivated influenza vaccine. TCRdb called the RT-PCR reads again in MiXCR, with one record for every CDR3 protein. This table holds around 570,000 distinct CDR3 sequences, around 11% found once. The sample also formed part of further work on T cells expressing NK-cell markers. From that study: It was by 5'RACE template switching with UMIs that TCR beta cDNA was made.

Material: PBMCs from blood, obtained on the day of vaccination. The receptors stem from a man aged 50-59 years who received an inactivated influenza vaccine.

This clonotype was seen a handful of times. V is TRBV29-1 and J is TRBJ2-5; D remains ambiguous. The germline CDR1 and CDR2 sequences are SQVTM and ANQGSEA. The CDR3 spans 14 residues. V shed 5 bases and J shed 9 bases, with 22 bases lying between them. The CDR3 here is CSVKSGVNPSPQYF. CDR3 nucleotides: TGCAGCGTTAAAAGTGGGGTCAACCCAAGTCCCCAGTACTTC.

This clonotype was seen only a few times. V and J are TRBV7-2 and TRBJ2-5, with D perhaps TRBD1 or TRBD2 (5 bases each). The CDR3 contains 17 residues. V lost 2 bases to trimming and J lost 3 bases, with 19 bases between them. The germline gives CDR1 SGHTA, CDR2 FQGNSA. The CDR3 nucleotides read TGTGCCAGCAGCTTAATTTCGGGGACCCAAAATAAAGAGACCCAGTACTTC. Translating it yields CASSLISGTQNKETQYF.

This clonotype was counted only a few times. The CDR3 spells CSASTREKGTDTQYF. The CDR3 DNA reads as TGCAGTGCTAGCACTCGGGAGAAGGGCACAGATACGCAGTATTTT. V and J are TRBV20-1 and TRBJ2-3, with D possibly TRBD2 on 6 matching bases. The CDR3 has 15 residues. CDR1 DFQATT and CDR2 SNEGSKA come from the germline V gene (reference sequence). The V end lost 3 bases, the J end lost 1 base, and 14 bases lay between the germline ends.

This clonotype was detected ten times or more. The V and J genes are TRBV20-1 and TRBJ2-5; the D gene is possibly TRBD1 (6 bases). Looked up from germline, CDR1 is DFQATT and CDR2 is SNEGSKA (reference sequence). Trimming removed 3 bases from V and 2 bases from J, with 10 bases in between. The CDR3 runs to 13 residues. The CDR3 nucleotides read TGCAGTGCTAGGGGGGCTCTACAAGAGACCCAGTACTTC. Protein product: CSARGALQETQYF.

The chain carries TRBV19 and TRBJ2-2; the D is unclear. The ends were cut back, 5 bases at V and 4 bases at J, with 14 bases in the middle. Germline V gene sequence: CDR1 LNHDA, CDR2 SQIVND (reference sequence). The CDR3 loop spans 15 amino acids. The DNA for the CDR3 is TGTGCCAGTAGTTTCGCTCTAGTCGGCACCGGGGAGCTGTTTTTT. Amino acid sequence: CASSFALVGTGELFF.

In its sample, this clonotype was seen many times. V and J are TRBV30 and TRBJ2-7, with D unresolved. The CDR3 runs 12 residues. Trimming shortened V by 3 bases and J by 3 bases, and 9 bases separated the two germline ends. Germline CDR1 and CDR2: GTSNPN and SVGIG (reference sequence). The CDR3 spells CAWRRDRYEQYF. The CDR3 DNA reads TGTGCCTGGAGAAGGGATCGCTACGAGCAGTACTTC. Complete variable domain (other parts from reference TRBV30 and TRBJ2-7): SQTIHQWPATLVQPVGSPLSLECTVEGTSNPNLYWYRQAAGRGLQLLFYSVGIGQISSEVPQNLSASRPQDRQFILSSKKLLLSDSGFYLCAWRRDRYEQYFGPGTRLTVT.

The V and J genes are TRBV7-8 and TRBJ2-7, with 8 bases lining up with TRBD1. CDR3 size: 16 residues. Germline lookup yields CDR1 SGHVS and CDR2 FQNEAQ. Germline trimming cut 4 bases from V and 4 bases from J; bases unmatched to any gene: 12. CDR3 sequence reads: CASSSPIGQGKYEQYF. The CDR3 DNA reads as TGTGCCAGCAGCTCACCAATCGGACAGGGTAAATACGAGCAGTACTTC.

The CDR3 sequence is CATSRAGTDTGELFF. The CDR3 DNA reads as TGTGCCACCAGCAGGGCCGGGACAGACACCGGGGAGCTGTTTTTT. This chain joins TRBV15 and TRBJ2-2, with 7 bases identical to TRBD1. After removal of 3 bases from V and 3 bases from J, the junction contained 4 bases not matched to a gene. The CDR3 loop spans 15 amino acids. Germline V CDR1 and CDR2: LNHNV, YYDKDF (reference sequence).

V is TRBV4-2 and J is TRBJ2-5, with TRBD1 matching over 9 bases. The germline CDR1 and CDR2 sequences are LGHNA and YNFKEQ. This CDR3 has 15 amino acids. V dropped 4 bases and J dropped 4; count of bases not matched to a gene: 7. Written as DNA, the CDR3 is TGTGCCAGCAGCCTACAGGGGGCTCGTGGAGAGACCCAGTACTTC. The encoded protein is CASSLQGARGETQYF.

J is TRBJ2-4 and V is TRBV4-3; possible D gene TRBD1, 5 bases. The CDR3 spans 15 residues. V was shortened by 0 bases and J by 7 bases, with 13 bases between the two germline ends. The V gene's germline CDR1 is LGHNA and CDR2 YSLEER. The CDR3 loop is CASSQDVGRANIQYF. In DNA, the CDR3 is TGCGCCAGCAGCCAAGATGTCGGCAGGGCCAACATTCAGTACTTC.

This clonotype was found a few times. The chain carries TRBV20-1 and TRBJ2-7, with D hard to call. Germline values: CDR1 DFQATT, CDR2 SNEGSKA (reference sequence). The V gene lost 0 bases and the J gene lost 3 bases, with 6 bases spanning the gap. The CDR3 contains 12 residues. The CDR3 loop is CSARDSDYEQYF. DNA of the CDR3: TGCAGTGCTAGAGATTCTGACTACGAGCAGTACTTC.

Only a few counts were recorded for this clonotype. V usage is TRBV28 and J usage is TRBJ2-7; 10 bases are shared with TRBD1. Germline trimming cut 8 bases from V and 5 bases from J; bases unmatched to any gene: 9. The CDR3 extends over 14 amino acids. CDR1 and CDR2 from the germline V gene are MDHEN and SYDVKM. The CDR3 reads CASFTGQGSNEQYF. The DNA of the CDR3 is TGTGCCAGCTTTACGGGACAGGGGAGCAACGAGCAGTACTTC.

This clonotype was recorded a few times. The chain employs TRBV24-1 and TRBJ2-3; 10 nucleotides agree with TRBD2. The CDR3 sequence is 16 residues long. In germline, CDR1 is KGHDR, CDR2 SFDVKD. V was clipped by 1 base and J by 5 bases; unmatched bases: 5. In nucleotides, the CDR3 is TGTGCCACCAGTGATTTTGCTAGCGGGAGTATAGATACGCAGTATTTT. Its protein is CATSDFASGSIDTQYF.

This clonotype has at least ten counts. This chain uses TRBV12-3 or TRBV12-4 with TRBJ2-2; 7 bases align to TRBD1. V gave up 1 base and J gave up 7 bases; unmatched junction bases: 3. The CDR3 has 14 residues. The CDR3 region is CASSLGQGIGELFF. The CDR3 DNA reads as TGTGCCAGCAGTTTAGGACAGGGTATCGGGGAGCTGTTTTTT.

The chain couples TRBV9 to TRBJ2-7, with D possibly being TRBD2 (6 bases). Trimming took off 4 bases at V and 1 base at J, with 9 bases between the two ends. Germline-derived CDR1 and CDR2 are SGDLS and YYNGEE. The CDR3 contains 13 residues. The CDR3 nucleotides read TGTGCCAGCAGCATCGGGACTTCCTACGAGCAGTACTTC. It encodes CASSIGTSYEQYF.

The rearrangement joins TRBV27 to TRBJ2-7, with D possibly matching TRBD2 (6 bases). Trimming removed 0 bases from V and 5 bases from J, with 14 bases in between. CDR1 and CDR2 (germline): MNHEY, SMNVEV (reference sequence). This CDR3 has 15 residues. The CDR3 here is CASSLSGGAPHEQYF. The DNA of the CDR3 is TGTGCCAGCAGTTTATCCGGGGGAGCTCCCCACGAGCAGTACTTC.

As to this clonotype: A read error may explain this, as a much larger clone is one base away. The chain uses TRBV12-3 or TRBV12-4 and TRBJ1-2; D unclear. This CDR3 comprises 11 residues. V was cut by 3 bases and J by 5 bases, with 4 bases left in between. The CDR3 DNA follows: TGTGCCAGCAGTTTTCAGTATGGCTACACCTTC. Its protein is CASSFQYGYTF.

This clonotype occurred many times. V gene TRBV10-3 combines with J gene TRBJ2-2; the D gene is possibly TRBD1 (6 bases). Per the germline V gene, CDR1 is ENHRY and CDR2 is SYGVKD. The CDR3 sequence is 14 residues long. Deletions cut 10 bases from V and 0 bases from J, with 12 bases between. The CDR3 is CATRTETNTGELFF. The CDR3 DNA is TGTGCCACCCGGACAGAGACGAACACCGGGGAGCTGTTTTTT.

There are a few counts of this clonotype. The chain couples TRBV11-2 to TRBJ2-1; D call uncertain. CDR1 is SGHAT and CDR2 is FQNNGV in the germline V gene. Trimming left V 5 bases short and J 9 bases short, with 8 bases between. This CDR3 spans 11 amino acids. The CDR3 loop reads CASSRSFEQFF. The CDR3 DNA sequence: TGTGCCAGCAGCCGTAGTTTTGAGCAGTTCTTC.

This clonotype was seen a few times. The chain combines TRBV9 with TRBJ1-1; TRBD1 might be the D (6 bases). V was trimmed by 3 bases and J by 0 bases, leaving 18 bases between them. This CDR3 spans 17 amino acids. The germline CDR1 and CDR2 sequences are SGDLS and YYNGEE. In DNA form, the CDR3 reads TGTGCCAGCAGCGCCTTCACCGGGGGGCTAATGAACACTGAAGCTTTCTTT. As protein: CASSAFTGGLMNTEAFF.

This clonotype was counted a few times. J is TRBJ2-3 and V is TRBV20-1, with TRBD1 matching over 7 bases. The CDR3 length is 13 residues. Germline V gene lookup returns CDR1 DFQATT and CDR2 SNEGSKA (reference sequence). V lost 2 bases and J lost 1; bases outside the gene matches: 0. The CDR3 DNA is TGCAGTGCTAGACAGGGGGGCACAGATACGCAGTATTTT. Translation gives CSARQGGTDTQYF.

This clonotype has just a few counts. The chain recombines TRBV11-1 with TRBJ2-1; D is unresolved. Trimming removed 1 base from V and 7 bases from J, with 11 bases in between. CDR1 SGHAT and CDR2 FQDESV come from the germline V gene (reference sequence). This CDR3 has 14 amino acids. CDR3 nucleotide sequence: TGTGCCAGCAGCTTAGGTCACCCGAAAAATGAGCAGTTCTTC. It specifies CASSLGHPKNEQFF.

Only a few counts were recorded for this clonotype. CDR3 nucleotide sequence: TGCAGTGCTAGGGGCCCCACAGGGAGTATCTACGAGCAGTACTTC. Translated: CSARGPTGSIYEQYF. The chain recombines TRBV20-1 with TRBJ2-7, with a weak D call TRBD1 (6 bases). The CDR3 has 15 amino acids. V lost 3 bases, J lost 3 bases, and 18 bases lay in between. The germline V gene has CDR1 DFQATT and CDR2 SNEGSKA (reference sequence).

CDR3 sequence: CASSLSLGLAGTDTQYF. CDR3 sequence (DNA): TGTGCCAGCAGTCTATCCCTGGGACTAGCGGGAACAGATACGCAGTATTTT. V is TRBV28 and J is TRBJ2-3, with TRBD2 identical over 13 bases. This CDR3 contains 17 residues. In germline, CDR1 is MDHEN, CDR2 SYDVKM. V lost 5 bases and J lost 3; bases outside the gene matches: 8.

In DNA, the CDR3 is TGTGCCAGCAACCGACCCGGGACTAGCGGGGGAGGGTACGAGCAGTACTTC. Its protein product is CASNRPGTSGGGYEQYF. The chain carries TRBV7-2 and TRBJ2-7; 14 nucleotides line up with TRBD2. Germline V CDR1 and CDR2: SGHTA, FQGNSA. This CDR3 is built from 17 residues. J lost 4 bases, V lost 7 bases, and 12 bases had no gene match.

V is TRBV6-5 and J is TRBJ2-7; TRBD1 matches 11 bases. V lost 2 bases, J lost 4 bases, and 4 bases stayed unmatched. The germline V gene encodes CDR1 MNHEY and CDR2 SVGAGI. The CDR3 runs 15 residues. CDR3 DNA: TGTGCCAGCAGTTACAACAGGGACAGGGGGTACGAGCAGTACTTC. It is translated as CASSYNRDRGYEQYF.

The rearrangement uses TRBV3-1 and TRBJ2-7; 8 positions match TRBD2. The CDR3 has 17 residues. Germline V gene data show CDR1 as LGHDT and CDR2 as YNNKEL (reference sequence). V gave up 0 bases and J gave up 5 bases; unmatched junction bases: 12. DNA for the CDR3: TGTGCCAGCAGCCAAGATCTCCCGGGAGGGCTCCCGGACGAGCAGTACTTC. As protein: CASSQDLPGGLPDEQYF.

There are a few counts of this clonotype. This sequence joins TRBV4-3 and TRBJ2-1, with 10 bases matching TRBD2. Germline V lookup: CDR1 LGHNA, CDR2 YSLEER. The J segment lost 7 bases and the V segment lost 0 bases, leaving 12 bases of the junction unmatched. The CDR3 sequence is 18 residues long. The CDR3 DNA reads as TGCGCCAGCAGCCAAGATCGGATACTAGCGGGAAATTGGAATGAGCAGTTCTTC. Translation gives CASSQDRILAGNWNEQFF.

The count of this clonotype is one. The chain combines TRBV2 with TRBJ2-3; TRBD2 matches 12 bases. V lost 11 bases to trimming and J lost 1 base; unmatched junction nucleotides: 19. There are 19 residues in the CDR3. Germline CDR1 reads SNHLY; CDR2 reads FYNNEI. The CDR3: CAFTRLLASGRVGTDTQYF. CDR3 coding DNA: TGTGCCTTCACCCGCCTCCTCGCTAGCGGGAGGGTGGGCACAGATACGCAGTATTTT.

This sequence joins TRBV7-9 and TRBJ2-4; no firm D call. Trimming took off 3 bases at V and 3 bases at J, with 3 bases between the two ends. The CDR3 is 12 residues long. Looked up from germline, CDR1 is SEHNR and CDR2 is FQNEAQ (reference sequence). The CDR3 reads CASSLDKNIQYF. The CDR3 DNA reads as TGTGCCAGCAGCTTGGACAAAAACATTCAGTACTTC.